The source of this T cell receptor beta chain is a study of T cells in Graves' hyperthyroidism and ophthalmopathy. CDR1 and CDR2 (germline): DFQATT, SNEGSKA (reference sequence). There are 14 residues in the CDR3. The V segment lost 7 bases and the J segment 2 bases; nucleotides outside the gene matches: 9. Regarding the study as a whole: Most clonotypes expanded in the thyroid (above 0.001) were also present in blood.

Amplified regions were TCR beta CDR3 sequences from RNA transcripts. First-round RT-PCR with HTBI primers amplified the TCR CDR3 region. TCRdb reanalysed the multiplex PCR reads using MiXCR and keeps one entry per CDR3 protein. Found here are 730,000 or so distinct CDR3 sequences, roughly a sixth of them singletons; the top ten hold 16%. This clonotype was counted ten times or more. Its matching antigen is unknown. The source of the PBMCs was 10 ml of fresh peripheral blood. The source material was blood. The chain recombines TRBV20-1 with TRBJ2-3; 7 bases map to TRBD1. This sequence was found in a woman aged 45-59 years with Graves' hyperthyroidism that later progressed to Graves' ophthalmopathy. The CDR3 nucleotides read TGCAGTGTCCGCCGGGACAGACTCACAGATACGCAGTATTTT. Translated, it gives CSVRRDRLTDTQYF.